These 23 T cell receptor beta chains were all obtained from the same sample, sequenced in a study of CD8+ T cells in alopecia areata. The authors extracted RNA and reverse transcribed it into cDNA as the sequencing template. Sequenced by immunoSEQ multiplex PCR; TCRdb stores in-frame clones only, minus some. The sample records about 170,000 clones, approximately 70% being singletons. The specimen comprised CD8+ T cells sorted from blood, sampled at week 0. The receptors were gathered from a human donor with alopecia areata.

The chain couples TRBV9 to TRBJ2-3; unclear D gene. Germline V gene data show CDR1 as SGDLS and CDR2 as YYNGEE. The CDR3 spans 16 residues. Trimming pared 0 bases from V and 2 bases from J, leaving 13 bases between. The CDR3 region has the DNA TGTGCCAGCAGCGTAGAGGGCTCAGTAGTCACAGATACGCAGTATTTT. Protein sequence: CASSVEGSVVTDTQYF.

CDR3 DNA: TGTGCCAGCAGCTTGACAGGGGGCTACGAGCAGTACTTC. Protein product: CASSLTGGYEQYF. V usage is TRBV7-9 and J usage is TRBJ2-7; 9 bases map to TRBD1. Germline V gives CDR1 SEHNR, CDR2 FQNEAQ (reference sequence). This CDR3 is built from 13 residues. Germline trimming cut 3 bases from V and 3 bases from J; bases unmatched to any gene: 0.

CDR3 residues: CASSPFASGRNEQFF. The CDR3, as DNA: TGTGCCAGCAGCCCCTTCGCTAGCGGACGCAATGAGCAGTTCTTC. The chain has TRBV14 and TRBJ2-1, with 7 positions matching TRBD2. The germline CDR1 and CDR2 sequences are SGHDN and FVKESK. Trimming cost V 4 bases and J 6 bases; bases outside gene matches: 9. The CDR3 covers 15 residues. The entire variable domain, with the rest obtained from reference TRBV14 and TRBJ2-1, is as follows: EAGVTQFPSHSVIEKGQTVTLRCDPISGHDNLYWYRRVMGKEIKFLLHFVKESKQDESGMPNNRFLAERTGGTYSTLKVQPAELEDSGVYFCASSPFASGRNEQFFGPGTRLTVL.

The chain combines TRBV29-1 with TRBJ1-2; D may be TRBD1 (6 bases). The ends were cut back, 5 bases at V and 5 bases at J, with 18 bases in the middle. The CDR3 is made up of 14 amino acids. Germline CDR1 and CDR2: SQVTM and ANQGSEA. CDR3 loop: CSVPNPDSTYGYTF. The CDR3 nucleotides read TGCAGCGTTCCGAACCCGGACAGTACTTATGGCTACACCTTC.

CDR3 sequence reads: CASSQGLAGDEQYF. For the CDR3, the DNA is TGCGCCAGCAGCCAGGGACTAGCGGGGGATGAGCAGTACTTC. The chain links TRBV4-1 to TRBJ2-7, with 14 bases aligning to TRBD2. J gave up 7 bases and V 3 bases, and 2 bases lay outside the gene matches. The CDR3 has 14 residues. CDR1 MGHRA and CDR2 YSYEKL come from the germline V gene.

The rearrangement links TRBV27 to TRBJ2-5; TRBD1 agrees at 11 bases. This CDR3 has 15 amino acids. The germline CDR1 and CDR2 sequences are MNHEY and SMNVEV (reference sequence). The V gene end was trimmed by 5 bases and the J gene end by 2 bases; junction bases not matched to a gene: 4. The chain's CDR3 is CASSPRDRGQETQYF. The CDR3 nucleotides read TGTGCCAGCAGTCCGAGGGACAGGGGGCAAGAGACCCAGTACTTC.

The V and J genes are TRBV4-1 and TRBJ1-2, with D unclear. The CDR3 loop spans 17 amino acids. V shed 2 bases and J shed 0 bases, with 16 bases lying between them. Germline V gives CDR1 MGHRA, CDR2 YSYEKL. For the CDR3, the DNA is TGCGCCAGCAGCCAATTAGGAGTTGAGGCACCTAACTATGGCTACACCTTC. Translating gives CASSQLGVEAPNYGYTF.

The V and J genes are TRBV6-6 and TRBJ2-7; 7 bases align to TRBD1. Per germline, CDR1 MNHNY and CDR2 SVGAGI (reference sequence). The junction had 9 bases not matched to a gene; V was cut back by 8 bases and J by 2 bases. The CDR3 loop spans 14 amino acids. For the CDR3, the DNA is TGTGCCAGCTGCCTCACCGGGACAGCCTACGAGCAGTACTTC. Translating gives CASCLTGTAYEQYF.

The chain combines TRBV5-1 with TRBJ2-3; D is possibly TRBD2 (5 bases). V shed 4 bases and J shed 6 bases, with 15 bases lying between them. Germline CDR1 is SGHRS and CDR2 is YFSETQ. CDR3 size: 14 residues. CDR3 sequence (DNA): TGCGCCAGCAGCCCCGACTACCTCCCGGATACGCAGTATTTT. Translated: CASSPDYLPDTQYF.

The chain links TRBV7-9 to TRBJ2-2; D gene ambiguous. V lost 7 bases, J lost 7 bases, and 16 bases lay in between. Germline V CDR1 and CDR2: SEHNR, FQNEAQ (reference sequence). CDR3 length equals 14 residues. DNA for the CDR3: TGTGCCAGCACCTTGGGCTCGATCGACGGGGAGCTGTTTTTT. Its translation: CASTLGSIDGELFF.

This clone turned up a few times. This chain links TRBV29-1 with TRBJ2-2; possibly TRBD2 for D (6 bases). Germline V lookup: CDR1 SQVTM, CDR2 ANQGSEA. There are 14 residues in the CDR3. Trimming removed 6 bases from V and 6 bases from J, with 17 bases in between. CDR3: CSVTGERESGELFF. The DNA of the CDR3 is TGCAGCGTCACGGGGGAGCGAGAATCCGGGGAGCTGTTTTTT.

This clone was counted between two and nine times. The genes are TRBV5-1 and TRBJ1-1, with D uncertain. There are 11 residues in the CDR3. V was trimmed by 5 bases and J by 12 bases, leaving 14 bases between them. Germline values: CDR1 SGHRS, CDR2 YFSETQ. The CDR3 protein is CASSHQDMTFF. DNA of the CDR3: TGCGCCAGCAGTCACCAGGATATGACTTTCTTT.

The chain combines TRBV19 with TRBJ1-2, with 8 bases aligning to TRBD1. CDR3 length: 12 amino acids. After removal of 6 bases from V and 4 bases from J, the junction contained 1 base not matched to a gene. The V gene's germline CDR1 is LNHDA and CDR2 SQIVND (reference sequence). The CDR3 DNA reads TGTGCCAGTAGCACAGGGGGCTATGGCTACACCTTC. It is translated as CASSTGGYGYTF.

Written as DNA, the CDR3 is TGTGCCAGTAGTCCCGAGACAGGGTTAGACGAGCAGTACTTC. Its protein product is CASSPETGLDEQYF. The V gene is TRBV19, the J gene TRBJ2-7, with 7 bases aligning to TRBD1. Trimming cost V 5 bases and J 5 bases; bases outside gene matches: 9. This CDR3 comprises 14 residues. CDR1 LNHDA and CDR2 SQIVND come from the germline V gene (reference sequence).

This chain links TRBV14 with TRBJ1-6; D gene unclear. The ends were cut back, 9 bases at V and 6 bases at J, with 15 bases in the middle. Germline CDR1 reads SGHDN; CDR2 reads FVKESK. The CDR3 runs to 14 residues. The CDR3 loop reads CASAKGEINSPLHF. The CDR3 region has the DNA TGTGCCAGTGCCAAGGGTGAGATTAATTCACCCCTCCACTTT.

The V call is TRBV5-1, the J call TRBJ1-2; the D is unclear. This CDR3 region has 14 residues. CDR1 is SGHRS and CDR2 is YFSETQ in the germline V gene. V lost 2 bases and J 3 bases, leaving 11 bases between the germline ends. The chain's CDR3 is CASSFLGKDYGYTF. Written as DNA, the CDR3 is TGCGCCAGCAGCTTCCTGGGGAAAGACTATGGCTACACCTTC. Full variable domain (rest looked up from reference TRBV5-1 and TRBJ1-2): KAGVTQTPRYLIKTRGQQVTLSCSPISGHRSVSWYQQTPGQGLQFLFEYFSETQRNKGNFPGRFSGRQFSNSRSEMNVSTLELGDSALYLCASSFLGKDYGYTFGSGTRLTVV.

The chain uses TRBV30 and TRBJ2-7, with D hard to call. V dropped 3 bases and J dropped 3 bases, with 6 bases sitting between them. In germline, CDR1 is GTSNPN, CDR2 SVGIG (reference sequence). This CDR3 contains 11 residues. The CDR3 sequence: CAWSQDYEQYF. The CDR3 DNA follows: TGTGCCTGGAGCCAAGACTACGAGCAGTACTTC.

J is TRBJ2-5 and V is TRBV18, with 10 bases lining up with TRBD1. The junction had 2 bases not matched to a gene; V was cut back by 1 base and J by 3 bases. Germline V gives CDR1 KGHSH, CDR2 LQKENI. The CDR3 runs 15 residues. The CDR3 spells CASSPLGQGEETQYF. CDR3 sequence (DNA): TGTGCCAGCTCACCACTCGGACAGGGGGAAGAGACCCAGTACTTC. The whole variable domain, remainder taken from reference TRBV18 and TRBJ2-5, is NAGVMQNPRHLVRRRGQEARLRCSPMKGHSHVYWYRQLPEEGLKFMVYLQKENIIDESGMPKERFSAEFPKEGPSILRIQQVVRGDSAAYFCASSPLGQGEETQYFGPGTRLLVL.

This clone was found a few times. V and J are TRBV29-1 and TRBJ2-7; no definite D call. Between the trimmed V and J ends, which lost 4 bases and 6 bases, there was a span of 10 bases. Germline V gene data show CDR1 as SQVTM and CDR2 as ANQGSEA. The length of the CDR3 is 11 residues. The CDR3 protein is CSVVGGFEQYF. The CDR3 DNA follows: TGCAGCGTTGTGGGTGGCTTCGAGCAGTACTTC.

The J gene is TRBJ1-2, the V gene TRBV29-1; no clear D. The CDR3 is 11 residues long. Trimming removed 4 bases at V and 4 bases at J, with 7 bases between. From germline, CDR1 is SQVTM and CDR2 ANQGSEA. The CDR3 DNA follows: TGCAGCGTTGTAGGACTCTATGGCTACACCTTC. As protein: CSVVGLYGYTF.

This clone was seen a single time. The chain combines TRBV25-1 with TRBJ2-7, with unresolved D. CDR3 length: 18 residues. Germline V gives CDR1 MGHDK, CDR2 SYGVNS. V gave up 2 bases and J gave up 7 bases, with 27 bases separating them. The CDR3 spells CASSENPGSAQNPLEQYF. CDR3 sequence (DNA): TGTGCCAGCAGTGAAAACCCGGGTTCGGCCCAAAACCCCTTGGAGCAGTACTTC.

In DNA, the CDR3 is TGTGCCAGCAGTGTAAGCGGGGGGTTGTTGTATACGCAGTATTTT. Protein sequence: CASSVSGGLLYTQYF. The chain is built from TRBV25-1 and TRBJ2-3; 9 positions agree with TRBD2. This CDR3 has 15 residues. Per the germline V gene, CDR1 is MGHDK and CDR2 is SYGVNS. The ends lost 4 bases at V and 7 bases at J; junction bases unmatched: 9.

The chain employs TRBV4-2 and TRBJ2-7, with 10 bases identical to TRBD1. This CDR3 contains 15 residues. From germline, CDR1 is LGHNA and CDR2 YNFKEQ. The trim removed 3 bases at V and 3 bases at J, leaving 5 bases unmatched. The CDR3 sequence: CASSQRDRGVYEQYF. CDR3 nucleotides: TGTGCCAGCAGCCAGAGGGACAGGGGCGTCTACGAGCAGTACTTC.